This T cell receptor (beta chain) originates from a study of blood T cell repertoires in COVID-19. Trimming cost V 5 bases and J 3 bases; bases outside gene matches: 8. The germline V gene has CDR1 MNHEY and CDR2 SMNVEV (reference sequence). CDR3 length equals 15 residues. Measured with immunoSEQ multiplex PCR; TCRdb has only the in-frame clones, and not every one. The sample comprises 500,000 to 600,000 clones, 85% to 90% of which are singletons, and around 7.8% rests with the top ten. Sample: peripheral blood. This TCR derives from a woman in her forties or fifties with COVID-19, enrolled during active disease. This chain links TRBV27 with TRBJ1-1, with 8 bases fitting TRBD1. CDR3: CASSKDRGSYTEAFF. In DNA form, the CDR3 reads TGTGCCAGCAGTAAAGACAGGGGCTCGTACACTGAAGCTTTCTTT.